This T cell receptor (beta chain) was sequenced during a study of T cell responses to AZD1222 COVID-19 vaccine. Study summary: Pooled together were second doses at about 4 or about 12 weeks.

Notes on this clone: No antigen is known for it.

Study results and caveats: After the peak T cell response, and only then, were repertoires sampled. Baseline serology detected seropositivity in only six or seven AZD1222 recipients. Females made up more of the donors, who were largely white British, and clonal diversity may have come out too low.

Clones were sequenced by immunoSEQ multiplex PCR, and TCRdb holds only the in-frame ones, with some missing. The profile shows 120,000 to 150,000 clones, under 95% of them singletons. Sample: peripheral blood, taken on day 0 of AZD1222 vaccination. The clonotype originates from an adult in good health.

The CDR3 loop is CASSKALSLGGAPHF. The CDR3 region has the DNA TGTGCCAGCAGCAAAGCGCTTTCGTTGGGGGGAGCCCCACATTTT. The chain employs TRBV21-1 and TRBJ2-3; no DNA check was done on the table's D call, TRBD2. TRBV21-1 is termed a pseudogene. The CDR3 contains 15 residues.